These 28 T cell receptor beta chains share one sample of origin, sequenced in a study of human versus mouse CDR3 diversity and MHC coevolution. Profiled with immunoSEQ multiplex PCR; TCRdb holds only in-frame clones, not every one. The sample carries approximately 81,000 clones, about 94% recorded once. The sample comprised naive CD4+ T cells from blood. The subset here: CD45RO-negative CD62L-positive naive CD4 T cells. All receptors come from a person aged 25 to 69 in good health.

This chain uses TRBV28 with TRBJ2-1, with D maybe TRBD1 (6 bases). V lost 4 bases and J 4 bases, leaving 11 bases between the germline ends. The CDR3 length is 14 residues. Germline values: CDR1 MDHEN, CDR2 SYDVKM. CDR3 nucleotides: TGTGCCAGCAGTTCCAGGGGCCAATACAATGAGCAGTTCTTC. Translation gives CASSSRGQYNEQFF. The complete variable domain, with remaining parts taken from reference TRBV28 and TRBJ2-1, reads DVKVTQSSRYLVKRTGEKVFLECVQDMDHENMFWYRQDPGLGLRLIYFSYDVKMKEKGDIPEGYSVSREKKERFSLILESASTNQTSMYLCASSSRGQYNEQFFGPGTRLTVL.

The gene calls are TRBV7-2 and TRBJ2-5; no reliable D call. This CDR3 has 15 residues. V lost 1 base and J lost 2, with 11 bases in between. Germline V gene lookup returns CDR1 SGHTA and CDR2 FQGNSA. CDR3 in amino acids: CASSLVLPGQETQYF. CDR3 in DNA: TGTGCCAGCAGCTTAGTTCTGCCAGGACAAGAGACCCAGTACTTC.

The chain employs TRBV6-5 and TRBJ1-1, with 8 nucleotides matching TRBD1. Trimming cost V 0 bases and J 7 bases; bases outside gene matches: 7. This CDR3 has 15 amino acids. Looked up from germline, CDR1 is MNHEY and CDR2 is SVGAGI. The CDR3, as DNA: TGTGCCAGCAGTTACTCTCGGCAGGGGGCGGGTGAAGCTTTCTTT. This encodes CASSYSRQGAGEAFF.

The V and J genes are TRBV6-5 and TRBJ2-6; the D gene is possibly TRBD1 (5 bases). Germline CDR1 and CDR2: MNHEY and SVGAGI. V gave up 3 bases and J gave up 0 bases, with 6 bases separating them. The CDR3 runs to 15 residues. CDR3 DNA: TGTGCCAGCAGTTATGACAGCTCTGGGGCCAACGTCCTGACTTTC. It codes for CASSYDSSGANVLTF.

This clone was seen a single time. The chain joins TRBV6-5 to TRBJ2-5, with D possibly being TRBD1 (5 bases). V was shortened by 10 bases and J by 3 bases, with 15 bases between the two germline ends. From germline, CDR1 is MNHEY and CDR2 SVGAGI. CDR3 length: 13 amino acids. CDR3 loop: CATARMDKETQYF. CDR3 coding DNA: TGTGCCACCGCCAGGATGGACAAAGAGACCCAGTACTTC.

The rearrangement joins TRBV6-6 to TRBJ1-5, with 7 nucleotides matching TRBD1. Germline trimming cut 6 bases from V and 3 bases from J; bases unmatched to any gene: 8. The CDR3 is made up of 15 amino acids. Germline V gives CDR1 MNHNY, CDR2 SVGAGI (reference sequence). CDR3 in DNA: TGTGCCAGCAGAACTAGACAGGGCTTCAATCAGCCCCAGCATTTT. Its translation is CASRTRQGFNQPQHF.

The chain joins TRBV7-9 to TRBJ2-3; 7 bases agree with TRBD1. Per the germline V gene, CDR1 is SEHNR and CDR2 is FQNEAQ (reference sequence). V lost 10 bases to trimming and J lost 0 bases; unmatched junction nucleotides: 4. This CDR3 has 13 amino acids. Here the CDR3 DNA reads TGTGCCAAAGGACAGGCGAGCACAGATACGCAGTATTTT. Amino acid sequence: CAKGQASTDTQYF.

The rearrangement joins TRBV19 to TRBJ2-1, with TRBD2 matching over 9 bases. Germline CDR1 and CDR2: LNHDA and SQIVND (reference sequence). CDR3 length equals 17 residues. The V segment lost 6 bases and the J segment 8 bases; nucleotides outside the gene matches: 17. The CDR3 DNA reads TGTGCCAGTAGCCGCCGGGGTGGCGGGAGGGGAGGCGATGAGCAGTTCTTC. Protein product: CASSRRGGGRGGDEQFF.

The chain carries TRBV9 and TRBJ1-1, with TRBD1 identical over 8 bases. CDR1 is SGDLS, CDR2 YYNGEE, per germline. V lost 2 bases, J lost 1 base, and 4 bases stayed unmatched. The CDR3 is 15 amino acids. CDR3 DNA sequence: TGTGCCAGCAGCGTCGGAGGACAGGGGAACACTGAAGCTTTCTTT. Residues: CASSVGGQGNTEAFF.

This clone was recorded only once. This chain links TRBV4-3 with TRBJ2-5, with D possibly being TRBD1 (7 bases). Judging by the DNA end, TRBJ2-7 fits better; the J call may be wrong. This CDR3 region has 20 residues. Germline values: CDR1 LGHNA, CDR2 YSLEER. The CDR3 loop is CASSQDWSYGGTALSYEQYF. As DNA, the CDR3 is TGCGCCAGCAGCCAAGATTGGAGCTACGGAGGGACAGCGCTGAGCTACGAGCAGTACTTC.

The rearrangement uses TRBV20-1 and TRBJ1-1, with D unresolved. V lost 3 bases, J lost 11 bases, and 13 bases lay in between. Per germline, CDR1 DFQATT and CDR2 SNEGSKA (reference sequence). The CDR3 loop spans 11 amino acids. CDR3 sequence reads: CSARSGGYAFF. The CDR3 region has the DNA TGCAGTGCTAGGTCGGGTGGGTATGCTTTCTTT.

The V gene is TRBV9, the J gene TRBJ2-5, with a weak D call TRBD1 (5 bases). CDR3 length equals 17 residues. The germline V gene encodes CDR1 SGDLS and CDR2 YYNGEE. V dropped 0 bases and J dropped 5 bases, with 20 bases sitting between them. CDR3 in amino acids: CASSVARARAQGETQYF. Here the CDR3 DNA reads TGTGCCAGCAGCGTAGCCAGGGCAAGGGCACAAGGGGAGACCCAGTACTTC.

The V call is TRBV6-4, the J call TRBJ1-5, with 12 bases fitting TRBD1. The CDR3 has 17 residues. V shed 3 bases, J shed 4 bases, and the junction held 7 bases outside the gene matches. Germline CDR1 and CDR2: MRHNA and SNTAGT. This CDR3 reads CASSEWGQGAWNQPQHF. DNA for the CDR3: TGTGCCAGCAGTGAATGGGGACAGGGGGCATGGAATCAGCCCCAGCATTTT.

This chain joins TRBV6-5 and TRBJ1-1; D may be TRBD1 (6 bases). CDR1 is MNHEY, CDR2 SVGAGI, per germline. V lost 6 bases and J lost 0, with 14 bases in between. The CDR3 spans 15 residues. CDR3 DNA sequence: TGTGCCAGCAGCGGACAGTGGGGTATGAACACTGAAGCTTTCTTT. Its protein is CASSGQWGMNTEAFF.

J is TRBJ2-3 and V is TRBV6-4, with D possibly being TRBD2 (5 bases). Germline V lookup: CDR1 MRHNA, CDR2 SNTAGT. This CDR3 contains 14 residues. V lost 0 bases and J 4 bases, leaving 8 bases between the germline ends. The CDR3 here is CASSDSGNSDTQYF. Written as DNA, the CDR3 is TGTGCCAGCAGTGACTCCGGGAATTCAGATACGCAGTATTTT.

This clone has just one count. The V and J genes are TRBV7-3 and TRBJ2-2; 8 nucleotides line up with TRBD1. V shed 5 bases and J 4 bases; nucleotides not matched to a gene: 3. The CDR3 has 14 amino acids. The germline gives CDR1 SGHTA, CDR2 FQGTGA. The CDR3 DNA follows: TGTGCCAGCAGCCCGACAGGGGCCACCGGGGAGCTGTTTTTT. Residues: CASSPTGATGELFF.

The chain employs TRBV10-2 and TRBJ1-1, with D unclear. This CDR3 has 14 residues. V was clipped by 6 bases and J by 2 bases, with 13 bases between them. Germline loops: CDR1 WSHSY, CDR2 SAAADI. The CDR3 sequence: CASRAGNGNTEAFF. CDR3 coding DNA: TGCGCCAGCAGGGCAGGCAATGGTAACACTGAAGCTTTCTTT.

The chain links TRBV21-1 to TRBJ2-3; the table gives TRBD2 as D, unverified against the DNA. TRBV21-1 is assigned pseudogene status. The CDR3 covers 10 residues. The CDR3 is CASSISGFLF. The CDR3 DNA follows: TGTGCCAGCAGCATTTCCGGGTTCCTTTTT.

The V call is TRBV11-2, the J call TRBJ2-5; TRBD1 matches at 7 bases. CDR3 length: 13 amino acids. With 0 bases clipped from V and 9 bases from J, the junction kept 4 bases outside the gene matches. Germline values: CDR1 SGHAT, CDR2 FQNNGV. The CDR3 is CASSLELQGAQYF. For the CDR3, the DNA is TGTGCCAGCAGCTTAGAACTCCAGGGGGCCCAGTACTTC. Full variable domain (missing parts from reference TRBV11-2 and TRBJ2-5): EAGVAQSPRYKIIEKRQSVAFWCNPISGHATLYWYQQILGQGPKLLIQFQNNGVVDDSQLPKDRFSAERLKGVDSTLKIQPAKLEDSAVYLCASSLELQGAQYFGPGTRLLVL.

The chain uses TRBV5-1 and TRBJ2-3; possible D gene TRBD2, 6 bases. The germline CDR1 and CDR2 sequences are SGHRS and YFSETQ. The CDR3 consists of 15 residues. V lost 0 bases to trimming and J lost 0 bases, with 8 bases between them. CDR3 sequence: CASSLVAGSTDTQYF. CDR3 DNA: TGCGCCAGCAGCTTGGTTGCGGGGAGCACAGATACGCAGTATTTT.

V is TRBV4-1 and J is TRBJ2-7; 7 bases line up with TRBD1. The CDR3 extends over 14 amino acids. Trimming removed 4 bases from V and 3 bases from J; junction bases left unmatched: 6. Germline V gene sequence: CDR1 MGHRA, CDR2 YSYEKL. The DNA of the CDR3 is TGCGCCAGCAGCCTGGGACAGTTATTCTACGAGCAGTACTTC. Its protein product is CASSLGQLFYEQYF.

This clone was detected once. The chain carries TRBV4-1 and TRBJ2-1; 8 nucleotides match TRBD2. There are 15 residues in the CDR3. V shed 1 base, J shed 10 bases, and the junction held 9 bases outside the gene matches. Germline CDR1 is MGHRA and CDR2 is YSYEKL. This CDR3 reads CASSQVILAEKEQFF. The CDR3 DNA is TGCGCCAGCAGCCAAGTAATACTAGCGGAGAAAGAGCAGTTCTTC.

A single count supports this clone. Here the CDR3 reads CASSPDRDRGAYEQYF. As DNA, the CDR3 is TGCGCCAGCAGCCCTGATCGAGACAGGGGAGCCTACGAGCAGTACTTC. V gene TRBV5-1 combines with J gene TRBJ2-7; 8 bases fit TRBD1. Looked up from germline, CDR1 is SGHRS and CDR2 is YFSETQ. The ends lost 4 bases at V and 2 bases at J; junction bases unmatched: 11. This CDR3 spans 16 amino acids.

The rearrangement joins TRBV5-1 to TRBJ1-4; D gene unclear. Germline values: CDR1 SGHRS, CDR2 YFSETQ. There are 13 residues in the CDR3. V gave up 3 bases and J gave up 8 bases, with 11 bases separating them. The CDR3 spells CASSSEGREKLFF. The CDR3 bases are TGCGCCAGCAGCTCGGAGGGTCGAGAAAAACTGTTTTTT. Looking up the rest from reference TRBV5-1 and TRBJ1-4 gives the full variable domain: KAGVTQTPRYLIKTRGQQVTLSCSPISGHRSVSWYQQTPGQGLQFLFEYFSETQRNKGNFPGRFSGRQFSNSRSEMNVSTLELGDSALYLCASSSEGREKLFFGSGTQLSVL.

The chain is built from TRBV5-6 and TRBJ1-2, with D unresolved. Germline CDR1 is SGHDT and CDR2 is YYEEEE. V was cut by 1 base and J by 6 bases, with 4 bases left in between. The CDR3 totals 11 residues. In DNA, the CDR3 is TGTGCCAGCAGCTTGCGAGATGGCTACACCTTC. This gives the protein CASSLRDGYTF.

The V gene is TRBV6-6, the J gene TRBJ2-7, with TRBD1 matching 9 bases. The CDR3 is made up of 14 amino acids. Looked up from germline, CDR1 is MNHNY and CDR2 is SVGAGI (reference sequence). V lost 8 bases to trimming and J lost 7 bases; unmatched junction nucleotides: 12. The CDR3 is CASDPGQGFEEQYF. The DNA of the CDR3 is TGTGCCAGCGACCCGGGACAGGGTTTTGAAGAGCAGTACTTC.

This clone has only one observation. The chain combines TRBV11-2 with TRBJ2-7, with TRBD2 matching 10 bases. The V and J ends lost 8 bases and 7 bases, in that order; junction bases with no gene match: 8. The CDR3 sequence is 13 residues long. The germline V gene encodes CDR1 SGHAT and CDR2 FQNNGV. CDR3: CASRLAGGPEQYF. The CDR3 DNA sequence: TGTGCCAGCCGACTAGCGGGCGGGCCTGAGCAGTACTTC.

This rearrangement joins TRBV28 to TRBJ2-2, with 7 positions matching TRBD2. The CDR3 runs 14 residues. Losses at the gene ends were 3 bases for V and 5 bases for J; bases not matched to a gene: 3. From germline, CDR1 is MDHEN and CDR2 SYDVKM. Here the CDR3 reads CASSLDSGTGELFF. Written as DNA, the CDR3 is TGTGCCAGCAGTTTGGATAGCGGGACCGGGGAGCTGTTTTTT.